One and the same sample provided the 29 T cell receptor beta chains below, sequenced in a study of shared clonotypes between healthy human individuals. TCRdb keeps only in-frame clones here, not all; method: immunoSEQ multiplex PCR. The data show more than 2,000,000 clones, approximately 94% seen once. The sample comprised naive CD4+ T cells sorted from blood. As to subset: CD45RA+ positively selected. Source of these receptors: a man aged 18 to 30 in good health.

Concerning this clone: Other DNA sequences in this sample translate to the same CDR3. V is TRBV6-1 and J is TRBJ1-2, with D possibly being TRBD1 (5 bases). This CDR3 spans 14 amino acids. The ends were cut back, 6 bases at V and 7 bases at J, with 18 bases in the middle. CDR1 MNHNS and CDR2 SASEGT come from the germline V gene. The CDR3, as DNA: TGTGCCAGCAGAGGGACTCAGGTGTTCGGTGGCTACACCTTC. Its protein is CASRGTQVFGGYTF.

This clone has just one count. V is TRBV5-6 and J is TRBJ2-7; 7 bases align to TRBD1. V shed 2 bases and J 0 bases; nucleotides not matched to a gene: 5. The CDR3 loop spans 15 amino acids. The germline V gene encodes CDR1 SGHDT and CDR2 YYEEEE. CDR3 residues: CASSFRQGYSYEQYF. CDR3 in DNA: TGTGCCAGCAGCTTCCGACAGGGATACTCCTACGAGCAGTACTTC.

In regard to this clone: Other DNA sequences in this specimen translate into the identical CDR3. The chain joins TRBV6-5 to TRBJ1-3; 7 nucleotides line up with TRBD1. The CDR3 consists of 13 residues. CDR1 and CDR2 from the germline V gene are MNHEY and SVGAGI. V was clipped by 6 bases and J by 5 bases; unmatched bases: 4. This CDR3 reads CASSRDSRNTIYF. CDR3 DNA sequence: TGTGCCAGCAGCCGGGACAGCCGAAACACCATATATTTT.

The chain joins TRBV30 to TRBJ1-6; a weak D match, TRBD1 (5 bases). Trimming removed 0 bases from V and 7 bases from J, with 10 bases in between. This CDR3 contains 14 residues. CDR1 is GTSNPN, CDR2 SVGIG, per germline (reference sequence). CDR3 in amino acids: CAWSVIGGNSPLHF. The CDR3 DNA is TGTGCCTGGAGTGTAATTGGGGGAAATTCACCCCTCCACTTT.

J is TRBJ2-7 and V is TRBV6-5, with 7 bases matching TRBD1. The ends lost 5 bases at V and 1 base at J; junction bases unmatched: 8. This CDR3 is built from 15 residues. Looked up from germline, CDR1 is MNHEY and CDR2 is SVGAGI. CDR3: CASSRGPSGSYEQYF. CDR3 sequence (DNA): TGTGCCAGCAGTAGGGGGCCCTCGGGATCCTACGAGCAGTACTTC.

The chain carries TRBV5-1 and TRBJ2-2; D may match TRBD1 or TRBD2 (5 bases each). The CDR3 totals 15 residues. Trimming cost V 4 bases and J 9 bases, with 19 bases left between them. Germline CDR1 and CDR2: SGHRS and YFSETQ. The CDR3 DNA is TGCGCCAGCAGCCTATACGACCTCGGGGCGAGGGAGCTGTTTTTT. It is translated as CASSLYDLGARELFF.

V and J are TRBV6-5 and TRBJ2-2, with unresolved D. V lost 7 bases and J 3 bases, leaving 9 bases between the germline ends. CDR3 length equals 13 residues. Germline CDR1 MNHEY, CDR2 SVGAGI. The CDR3 DNA reads TGTGCCAGCAAACTCGGACACACCGGGGAGCTGTTTTTT. It is translated as CASKLGHTGELFF.

The J gene is TRBJ2-7, the V gene TRBV7-9; 8 bases align to TRBD1. The CDR3 totals 15 residues. V lost 4 bases and J lost 1; bases outside the gene matches: 6. Germline V CDR1 and CDR2: SEHNR, FQNEAQ (reference sequence). The CDR3 spells CASSSGQEWSYEQYF. The CDR3 DNA sequence: TGTGCCAGCAGCTCGGGACAGGAATGGTCCTACGAGCAGTACTTC.

This chain joins TRBV10-3 and TRBJ2-7; D is undetermined. CDR3 size: 13 residues. CDR1 is ENHRY, CDR2 SYGVKD, per germline. Trimming pared 2 bases from V and 0 bases from J, leaving 5 bases between. The CDR3: CAISEAVSYEQYF. The CDR3 DNA follows: TGTGCCATCAGTGAGGCAGTCTCCTACGAGCAGTACTTC.

The chain recombines TRBV10-1 with TRBJ2-2, with D possibly TRBD1 on 6 matching bases. Germline loops: CDR1 WNHNN, CDR2 SYGVQD (reference sequence). The CDR3 has 14 amino acids. V lost 0 bases, J lost 8 bases, and 10 bases lay in between. The CDR3: CASSESGGRGELFF. In DNA form, the CDR3 reads TGCGCCAGCAGTGAGTCTGGGGGCAGGGGGGAGCTGTTTTTT.

The rearrangement uses TRBV5-6 and TRBJ2-1; D might be TRBD1 (6 bases). From germline, CDR1 is SGHDT and CDR2 YYEEEE. The V end was cut by 0 bases, the J end by 8 bases, with 18 bases between. The CDR3 sequence is 16 residues long. The CDR3 sequence: CASSLAFLGTRDEQFF. The DNA of the CDR3 is TGTGCCAGCAGCTTGGCTTTCCTCGGGACAAGGGATGAGCAGTTCTTC.

The chain carries TRBV6-1 and TRBJ1-4; a possible D gene is TRBD1 (6 bases). Germline CDR1 MNHNS, CDR2 SASEGT. This CDR3 is 15 amino acids long. V was pared by 2 bases and J by 2 bases, with 9 bases between. The CDR3 sequence is CASSEYRATNEKLFF. DNA for the CDR3: TGTGCCAGCAGTGAATACAGGGCCACTAATGAAAAACTGTTTTTT.

The V gene is TRBV2, the J gene TRBJ1-4, with 11 bases lining up with TRBD1. The V gene's germline CDR1 is SNHLY and CDR2 FYNNEI. J gave up 4 bases and V 7 bases, and 8 bases lay outside the gene matches. The CDR3 loop spans 16 amino acids. CDR3 amino acids: CASNFGQGANNEKLFF. The DNA for the CDR3 is TGTGCCAGCAACTTTGGACAGGGGGCTAATAATGAAAAACTGTTTTTT.

This chain uses TRBV7-2 with TRBJ1-5; perhaps TRBD1 as D (6 bases). The V gene lost 8 bases and the J gene lost 7 bases, with 18 bases spanning the gap. CDR1 and CDR2 (germline): SGHTA, FQGNSA. The CDR3 loop spans 14 amino acids. The CDR3: CASQSGGQQQPQHF. The CDR3, as DNA: TGTGCCAGCCAAAGCGGGGGGCAGCAACAGCCCCAGCATTTT.

The chain combines TRBV7-2 with TRBJ1-2; D gene unclear. The CDR3 extends over 14 amino acids. With 4 bases removed from V and 4 bases from J, the gap between germline ends came to 13 bases. The germline CDR1 and CDR2 sequences are SGHTA and FQGNSA. CDR3 loop: CASSSVKGSYGYTF. The CDR3 coding sequence is TGTGCCAGCAGCTCTGTGAAGGGAAGCTATGGCTACACCTTC.

This rearrangement joins TRBV5-8 to TRBJ1-2; D possibly corresponds to TRBD1 (5 bases). V lost 7 bases to trimming and J lost 7 bases, with 17 bases between them. Per germline, CDR1 SGHTS and CDR2 YDEGEE. The CDR3 has 13 amino acids. Here the CDR3 DNA reads TGTGCCAGCCGCCGGGGGGGTGCTGGTGGCTACACCTTC. Translation gives CASRRGGAGGYTF.

The chain combines TRBV28 with TRBJ1-5, with D unresolved. Trimming stripped 5 bases from V and 3 bases from J, with 17 bases between. The CDR3 has 16 amino acids. Germline V gene lookup returns CDR1 MDHEN and CDR2 SYDVKM. CDR3 bases: TGTGCCAGCAGTACGACCGGGAAAGACCTCAATCAGCCCCAGCATTTT. Translation gives CASSTTGKDLNQPQHF.

V and J are TRBV30 and TRBJ1-2; D gene unclear. The CDR3 loop spans 13 amino acids. V was cut by 6 bases and J by 6 bases, with 17 bases left in between. Germline V gene data show CDR1 as GTSNPN and CDR2 as SVGIG (reference sequence). The CDR3 DNA reads as TGTGCCTGCTCTGCGTTGTTGGGGAATGGCTACACCTTC. Translating gives CACSALLGNGYTF.

The rearrangement uses TRBV19 and TRBJ2-3, with a weak D call TRBD2 (6 bases). Germline V gene lookup returns CDR1 LNHDA and CDR2 SQIVND (reference sequence). The CDR3 loop spans 14 amino acids. Between the trimmed V and J ends, which lost 8 bases and 3 bases, there was a span of 15 bases. The CDR3 reads CASQSGPLTDTQYF. DNA of the CDR3: TGTGCCAGTCAGAGCGGGCCCCTAACAGATACGCAGTATTTT. Complete variable domain (other parts from reference TRBV19 and TRBJ2-3): DGGITQSPKYLFRKEGQNVTLSCEQNLNHDAMYWYRQDPGQGLRLIYYSQIVNDFQKGDIAEGYSVSREKKESFPLTVTSAQKNPTAFYLCASQSGPLTDTQYFGPGTRLTVL.

This chain links TRBV5-1 with TRBJ2-7; 9 bases are a match to TRBD1. With 5 bases clipped from V and 1 base from J, the junction kept 13 bases outside the gene matches. The CDR3 contains 17 residues. From germline, CDR1 is SGHRS and CDR2 YFSETQ. The CDR3, as DNA: TGCGCCAGCAGATACTTACCTAGGGACAGGGAGTCCTACGAGCAGTACTTC. Translated, it gives CASRYLPRDRESYEQYF.

The chain couples TRBV19 to TRBJ2-1, with D unresolved. Trimming pared 3 bases from V and 2 bases from J, leaving 14 bases between. The CDR3 loop spans 16 amino acids. Per germline, CDR1 LNHDA and CDR2 SQIVND (reference sequence). CDR3 coding DNA: TGTGCCAGTAGTATGACGCCGACACCGACCTACAATGAGCAGTTCTTC. Translated, it gives CASSMTPTPTYNEQFF.

The chain combines TRBV30 with TRBJ1-6, with 9 bases that match TRBD1. The CDR3 covers 13 residues. Germline CDR1 is GTSNPN and CDR2 is SVGIG (reference sequence). Trimming at V came to 7 bases and at J to 7 bases, leaving 5 bases not matched to a gene. CDR3 amino acids: CALQGAANSPLHF. CDR3 DNA: TGTGCCTTACAGGGGGCGGCGAATTCACCCCTCCACTTT.

V and J are TRBV28 and TRBJ2-6; perhaps TRBD1 as D (5 bases). The V end lost 2 bases, the J end lost 3 bases, and 14 bases lay between the germline ends. Germline V gene data show CDR1 as MDHEN and CDR2 as SYDVKM. The CDR3 is made up of 17 amino acids. The CDR3: CASSLVFAGIGANVLTF. In nucleotides, the CDR3 is TGTGCCAGCAGTTTAGTCTTCGCAGGGATTGGGGCCAACGTCCTGACTTTC.

This clone appeared a single time. The chain combines TRBV28 with TRBJ2-7; D uncertain. CDR1 MDHEN and CDR2 SYDVKM come from the germline V gene. Trimming took off 3 bases at V and 0 bases at J, with 18 bases between the two ends. The CDR3 totals 17 residues. CDR3 amino acids: CASSLGRSSLSSYEQYF. CDR3 coding DNA: TGTGCCAGCAGTTTGGGCAGGTCCTCTCTCAGCTCCTACGAGCAGTACTTC.

This rearrangement joins TRBV4-1 to TRBJ2-3, with 8 bases aligning to TRBD2. Losses at the gene ends were 0 bases for V and 2 bases for J; bases not matched to a gene: 10. Germline lookup yields CDR1 MGHRA and CDR2 YSYEKL. This CDR3 region has 18 residues. CDR3 bases: TGCGCCAGCAGCCAAGATCCCGTAGTAGCGGGGTTCACAGATACGCAGTATTTT. This codes for CASSQDPVVAGFTDTQYF.

V gene TRBV7-9 combines with J gene TRBJ2-2; D may correspond to TRBD1 or TRBD2 (6 bases each). V lost 1 base and J 4 bases, leaving 10 bases between the germline ends. Germline V lookup: CDR1 SEHNR, CDR2 FQNEAQ (reference sequence). The CDR3 is 15 residues long. CDR3 in DNA: TGTGCCAGCAGCTTAGACGGGGGCAGCACCGGGGAGCTGTTTTTT. Its translation is CASSLDGGSTGELFF.

The rearrangement links TRBV6-5 to TRBJ1-2; the match to TRBD1 covers 7 bases. The CDR3 runs to 15 residues. V lost 0 bases, J lost 2 bases, and 3 bases stayed unmatched. Germline CDR1 MNHEY, CDR2 SVGAGI. Written as DNA, the CDR3 is TGTGCCAGCAGTTACTCCCAGACAGGGAACTATGGCTACACCTTC. As protein: CASSYSQTGNYGYTF.

The chain carries TRBV6-5 and TRBJ2-3; TRBD1 or TRBD2 may be the D gene (5 bases each). Per germline, CDR1 MNHEY and CDR2 SVGAGI. Trimming stripped 2 bases from V and 1 base from J, with 13 bases between. The CDR3 totals 16 residues. CDR3 DNA sequence: TGTGCCAGCAGTTACAAGGGGAGAAGGGGCACAGATACGCAGTATTTT. It yields the protein CASSYKGRRGTDTQYF.

The count of this clone is one. This chain connects TRBV10-3 to TRBJ1-1, with 12 nucleotides matching TRBD1. In germline, CDR1 is ENHRY, CDR2 SYGVKD. V lost 2 bases to trimming and J lost 4 bases; unmatched junction nucleotides: 8. The CDR3 has 17 amino acids. The CDR3 DNA reads TGTGCCATCAGTGAGACAGGGACAGGGGGCCCGGTCACTGAAGCTTTCTTT. Translation gives CAISETGTGGPVTEAFF.